The T cell receptor (beta chain) under discussion was sequenced for a study of T cell clonotyping in hematopoietic cell transplantation. General study findings and limits: At the given depth, recipient repertoires were over 97% de novo clonotypes. Graft donor and pretransplant recipient Inverse Simpson Index values predicted broader posttransplant TCR diversity. After transplant, recipient diversity fell while pathologically expanded clonotypes grew through day 180.

Details on this clone: Its target is not known.

After removal of 2 bases from V and 9 bases from J, the junction contained 11 bases not matched to a gene. The CDR3 contains 15 residues. Germline CDR1 and CDR2: SQVTM and ANQGSEA. Recipients were bled about 28 days pretransplant and at posttransplant days 30, 100, 180. Assay used: immunoSEQ multiplex PCR; TCRdb lists only in-frame clones, some missing. Altogether a few thousand clones are present, over 85% being singletons, with the ten largest covering over 25%. This TCR derives from a male patient between 65 and 79 years old who had an allogeneic stem cell transplant from an unrelated donor, so T cells may come from the graft donor. Some clones in this sample may be carry-over from other donors' samples. The chain recombines TRBV29-1 with TRBJ2-1; the match to TRBD2 covers 9 bases. The input for sequencing was peripheral blood mononuclear cells, taken 100 days after allogeneic stem cell transplant. As DNA, the CDR3 is TGCAGCGTTGAAATTGGGGGTAGCGGGAGAGGTGAGCAGTTCTTC. Its protein product is CSVEIGGSGRGEQFF.